This T cell receptor beta chain was found in a study of identical twins. General study points: While abundant cord blood beta clonotypes carried fewer insertions, memory repertoires showed no such pattern. Those out-of-frame alpha sequences shared by twins showed an excess of low generation probability.

This clonotype was seen more than once but under ten times. Its specificity is unknown. A universal primer binding site was introduced by template switching. The final cDNA contained unique molecular identifiers. TCRdb ran MiXCR on the 5' RACE reads and lists one entry per CDR3 protein. Of hundreds of thousands of distinct CDR3 sequences in the sample, approximately 20% were seen once. V lost 7 bases, J lost 3 bases, and 13 bases lay in between. This CDR3 comprises 14 residues. The sample was also linked to a second study, of yellow fever vaccine responses in identical twins. That report notes: Reportedly, twins' vaccine T cell responses looked partly convergent and partly personalized.

This receptor was identified in a woman under 30 in good health. The chain uses TRBV12-3 or TRBV12-4 and TRBJ1-5; D is possibly TRBD1 (5 bases). The sample comprised CD4+ T cells sorted from blood. CDR3 sequence: CASTRDGANQPQHF. The CDR3 bases are TGTGCCAGCACACGGGACGGGGCCAATCAGCCCCAGCATTTT.